The TCR beta chain described here comes from a study of blood T cell repertoires in COVID-19. Study background: Specimens from acute and convalescent COVID-19 originated in the United States, Italy and Spain.

This clone appeared a few times. TCRdb keeps only in-frame clones here, not all; method: immunoSEQ multiplex PCR. The table has around 270,000 clones, around 88% seen once; the top ten hold about 5%. The CDR3 loop spans 12 amino acids. V was shortened by 4 bases and J by 8 bases, with 12 bases between the two germline ends. Germline V gives CDR1 GTSNPN, CDR2 SVGIG (reference sequence). Material for sequencing was peripheral blood. The rearrangement links TRBV30 to TRBJ2-1; D may be TRBD2 (5 bases). The sequence was collected from a man aged 40-50 years with acute or convalescent COVID-19. The CDR3 loop reads CAWKGGSDEQFF. The CDR3 DNA is TGTGCCTGGAAGGGCGGGTCGGATGAGCAGTTCTTC.